These 2 T cell receptor beta chains were sequenced from one sample in a study of T cell repertoires in cytomegalovirus infection. TCRdb reanalysed the reads using MiXCR and keeps one entry per CDR3 protein. The sample has approximately 750,000 distinct CDR3 sequences, about 40% seen once; the top ten hold around 2.6%. The sample taken for sequencing was PBMCs. All receptors come from a human donor in good health (CMV status not recorded). Some clones in this sample may be carry-over from other donors' samples.

There are a few counts of this clonotype. The V and J genes are TRBV27 and TRBJ2-7, with 9 bases lining up with TRBD1. CDR1 MNHEY and CDR2 SMNVEV come from the germline V gene (reference sequence). The CDR3 totals 15 residues. V shed 2 bases, J shed 2 bases, and the junction held 4 bases outside the gene matches. The CDR3 protein is CASSLNRDRAYEQYF. The CDR3 DNA is TGTGCCAGCAGTTTAAACCGGGACAGGGCCTACGAGCAGTACTTC.

The chain combines TRBV11-2 with TRBJ2-1, with D hard to call. Judging by the DNA end, TRBJ2-7 fits better; the J call may be wrong. Per the germline V gene, CDR1 is SGHAT and CDR2 is FQNNGV. The CDR3 sequence is 14 residues long. The CDR3 reads CASSIYVTDNEQYF. The CDR3 coding sequence is TGTGCCAGCAGTATATATGTTACCGACAATGAGCAGTACTTC.